This TCR beta chain came from a study of early T cells in non-severe SARS-CoV-2 infection (dated by TCRdb to the early 2020s). Some background on the complete study: TCR sequencing used bulk RNA from unsorted whole blood, so alpha and beta chains could not be paired.

Libraries came from 5' RACE. Sequencing instrument: NextSeq 500. To correct for sequencing error and PCR bias, the TCR library protocol tagged individual cDNA molecules with unique molecular identifiers. Both TCR alpha and beta chains were sequenced, and tight co-correlation was observed between alpha and beta sequence abundances in each sample. The original pipeline was this. Decombinator V4 was used to annotate the V gene, J gene and CDR3 of the TCR sequences. Expanded TCRs were defined as changing significantly between any two time points under a Poisson model with p below 0.0001. TCR abundances were normalised to the total number of TCRs sequenced per sample and expressed as counts per million. MAIT TCRs were defined by TRAV1-2 paired with TRAJ12, TRAJ20 or TRAJ33, and iNKT TCRs by TRAV10 paired with TRAJ18. A search of VDJdb, accessed on 1 November 2021, was run for TCRs annotated to CMV, EBV and SARS-CoV-2, with TCRs annotated for multiple antigens excluded. TCRdb reprocessing: public reads trimmed at Q25 with fastp, clones called with MiXCR, in-frame beta chains kept. CDR3 protein sequences are deduplicated, and each keeps its most common genes and DNA. The V and J calls and clone size are TCRdb's, not the authors'. The sample yields 50,000 to 75,000 distinct CDR3 sequences; roughly 9% were counted once. The ten biggest clones cover around an eighth of the sample.

The paper's findings and limits, for the study overall: VDJdb matching was skewed toward anti-spike CD8 responses, so virus-specific expansions were likely underestimated and private and CD4 specificities were missed.

This clonotype was seen many times. Its antigen is still unknown. Base qualities were left out, and no much larger clone turns up one base away. From its cysteine to its phenylalanine, the CDR3 spans 14 amino acids. The entry retains the CDR3 DNA only, 42 bases that are in frame from base 1. Set within a cohort of healthcare workers in London, UK, this nested case-control study involved weekly PCR testing of nasopharyngeal swabs along with blood sampling. Healthcare workers were enrolled in the week of the UK lockdown, from 23 to 31 March 2020, and were followed every week for up to roughly 15 weeks.

The chain was built from TRBV21-1 and TRBJ2-5. TRBV21-1 is labeled a pseudogene. The TCR comes from an adult who was a healthcare worker with PCR-confirmed SARS-CoV-2 infection or an uninfected control (not recorded which). The input for sequencing was whole blood, taken at baseline. The CDR3 in this case is CASSIRIPRETQYF. The bases read TGTGCCAGCAGCATCAGAATTCCTAGAGAGACCCAGTACTTC.